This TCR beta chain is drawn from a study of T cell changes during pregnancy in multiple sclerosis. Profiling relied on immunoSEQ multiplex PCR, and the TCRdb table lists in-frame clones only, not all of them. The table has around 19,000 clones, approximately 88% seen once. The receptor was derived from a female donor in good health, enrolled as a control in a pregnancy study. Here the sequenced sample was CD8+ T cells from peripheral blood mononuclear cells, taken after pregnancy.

The CDR3 DNA is TGTGCCAGCAGCGCATGGACAGGGGAAGATACGCAGTATTTT. Residues: CASSAWTGEDTQYF. The chain uses TRBV9 and TRBJ2-3; 9 bases align to TRBD1. J was trimmed by 5 bases and V by 3 bases; bases with no gene match: 4. Per the germline V gene, CDR1 is SGDLS and CDR2 is YYNGEE. CDR3 size: 14 residues.